The rows below give T cell receptor beta chains drawn from one sample of a study of T cell repertoires in cytomegalovirus infection. The antigens for these receptors are not known. Using its own MiXCR run on the reads, TCRdb lists one record per CDR3 protein. This table holds fewer than 1,000,000 distinct CDR3 sequences, around 32% found once. The sequencing here drew on cultured CD8+ T cells from PBMCs, taken from culture after CMV antigen stimulation. These receptors came from a human donor in good health (CMV status not recorded). Some clones in this sample may be carry-over from other donors' samples. CDR3s include the opening cysteine and the closing phenylalanine or tryptophan. The order of the fields is CDR3 protein, V gene.

CATSRARKETGNIDTQYF,TRBV15
CASSSGTTNEQFF,TRBV12-3/TRBV12-4
CASSPGGWTGDSGEQFF,TRBV11-3
CASSQPRESTEAFF,TRBV4-3
CASSLNWGIAEETQYF,TRBV7-2
CASSPLTVNTGELFF,TRBV28
CASSRPGQGKSPLHF,TRBV6-2/TRBV6-3
CATSVSSNTEAFF,TRBV27
CASSPEGGPELFF,TRBV7-8
CASSEERGPSYNEQFF,TRBV2
CASSSFGIGKRSLGGNSPLHF,TRBV6-9
CASSPTVSGRGTEAFF,TRBV19
CASSQFAAGVLLSYNEQFF,TRBV4-3
CASSLSTRLMGGTDTQYF,TRBV7-3
CAGSLHSPGQGVSEAFF,TRBV7-4
CASAPMVAGDNEQFF,TRBV2
CASSPDVDEKLFF,TRBV7-9
CASSRASGETQYF,TRBV6-2/TRBV6-3
CATGAYNEQFF,TRBV27
CASSEGQISYNEQFF,TRBV6-1
CASSSNSGGAGNEQFF,TRBV11-3
CASSHLPQEDRQFF,TRBV4-1
CASSRTNSCEQYF,TRBV7-6
CASSIDKSPGGYNEQFF,TRBV19
CASMLGLLRSEKLFF,TRBV7-8
CASMPRGMNYGYTF,TRBV19
CSASGTEHSYEQYF,TRBV20-1
CASSRLAANNEQFF,TRBV6-6
CASSLSGEPLHF,TRBV7-9
CASSLTALQGVDGYTF,TRBV7-3
CATSAALAGQGYTF,TRBV12-3/TRBV12-4
CASEDRDRGHLYGYTF,TRBV19
CASGLSETEAFF,TRBV12-5
CASSLALRDRGNYGYTF,TRBV12-3/TRBV12-4
CASSFRAFTEAFF,TRBV6-2/TRBV6-3
CASSHSRNSPLHF,TRBV12-3/TRBV12-4
CASSQFYPDNEQFF,TRBV27
CASSQDGLAYEQYF,TRBV3-1
CASSARDRGNTEAFF,TRBV7-9
CASSTQRLDPPGGTEAFF,TRBV19
CASSLSGYATLVGEQFF,TRBV27
CASSLRTGPQKDEKLFF,TRBV7-6
CASSFPTSGDPYEQYF,TRBV28
CASSFFRTGIDQPQHF,TRBV28
CASSEFEQYF,TRBV6-1
CASSEAVGKVGEAFF,TRBV6-1
CASSSQGAGANVLTF,TRBV6-1
CASGGRTSPGDTQYF,TRBV2
CASSIENPQDTQYF,TRBV19
CASSLPGERFYGYTF,TRBV13
CASSLKGNSPLHF,TRBV7-6
CANSAETGTDEQFF,TRBV5-1
CASSPLNISSMNTEAFF,TRBV27
CASSQTSLTGDEQYF,TRBV4-1